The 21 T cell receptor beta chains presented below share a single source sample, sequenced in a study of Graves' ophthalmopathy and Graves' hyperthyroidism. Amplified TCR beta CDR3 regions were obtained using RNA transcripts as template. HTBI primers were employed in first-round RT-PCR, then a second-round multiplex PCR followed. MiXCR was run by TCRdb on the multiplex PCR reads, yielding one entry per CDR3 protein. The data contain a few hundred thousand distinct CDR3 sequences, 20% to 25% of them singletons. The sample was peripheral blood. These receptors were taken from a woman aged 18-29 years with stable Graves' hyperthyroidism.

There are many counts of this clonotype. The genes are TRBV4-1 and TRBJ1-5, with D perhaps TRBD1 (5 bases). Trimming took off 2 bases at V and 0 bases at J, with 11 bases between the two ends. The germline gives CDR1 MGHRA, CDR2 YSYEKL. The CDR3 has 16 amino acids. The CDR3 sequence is CASSQFQGISNQPQHF. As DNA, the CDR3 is TGCGCCAGCAGCCAATTTCAGGGAATTAGCAATCAGCCCCAGCATTTT.

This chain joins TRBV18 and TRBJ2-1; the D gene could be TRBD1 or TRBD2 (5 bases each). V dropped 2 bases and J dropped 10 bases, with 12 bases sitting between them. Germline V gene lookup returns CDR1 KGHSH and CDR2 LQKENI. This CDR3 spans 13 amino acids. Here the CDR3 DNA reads TGTGCCAGCTCACCAGGGACCGAGGGAGAGCAGTTCTTC. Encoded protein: CASSPGTEGEQFF.

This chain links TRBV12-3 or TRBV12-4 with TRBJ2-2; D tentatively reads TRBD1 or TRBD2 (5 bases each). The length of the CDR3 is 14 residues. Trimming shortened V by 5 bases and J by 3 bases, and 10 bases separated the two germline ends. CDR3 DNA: TGTGCCAGCAGTCCCACGGGGCACACCGGGGAGCTGTTTTTT. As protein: CASSPTGHTGELFF.

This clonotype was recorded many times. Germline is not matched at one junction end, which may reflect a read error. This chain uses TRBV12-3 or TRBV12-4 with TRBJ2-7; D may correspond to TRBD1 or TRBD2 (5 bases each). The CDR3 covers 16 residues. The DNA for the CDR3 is TGTGCCAGCAGTTCCGGGGTCCCGGGACCCCACCTAACCCGGCACTTC. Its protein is CASSSGVPGPHLTRHF.

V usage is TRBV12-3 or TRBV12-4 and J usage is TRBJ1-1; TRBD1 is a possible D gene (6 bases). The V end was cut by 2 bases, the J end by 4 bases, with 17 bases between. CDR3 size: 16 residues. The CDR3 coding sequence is TGTGCCAGCAGTTTAACACAGGGCTTCGGATCCACTGAAGCTTTCTTT. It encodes CASSLTQGFGSTEAFF.

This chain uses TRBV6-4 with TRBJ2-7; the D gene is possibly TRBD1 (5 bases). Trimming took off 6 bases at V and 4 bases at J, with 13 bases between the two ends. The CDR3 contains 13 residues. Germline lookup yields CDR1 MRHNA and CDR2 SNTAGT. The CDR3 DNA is TGTGCCAGCAGCCCGGACATTGGGTACGAGCAGTACTTC. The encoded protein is CASSPDIGYEQYF.

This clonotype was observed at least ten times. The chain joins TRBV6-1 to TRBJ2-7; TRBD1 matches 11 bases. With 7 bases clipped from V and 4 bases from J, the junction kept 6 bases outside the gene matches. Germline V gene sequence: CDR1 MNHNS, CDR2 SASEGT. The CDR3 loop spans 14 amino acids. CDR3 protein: CASKGQGAYYEQYF. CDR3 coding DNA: TGTGCCAGCAAAGGACAGGGGGCGTATTACGAGCAGTACTTC.

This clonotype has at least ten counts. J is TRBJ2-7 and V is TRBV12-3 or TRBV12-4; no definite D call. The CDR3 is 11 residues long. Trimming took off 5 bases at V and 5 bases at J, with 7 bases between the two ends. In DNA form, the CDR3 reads TGTGCCAGCAGTAATCGACACGAGCAGTACTTC. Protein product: CASSNRHEQYF.

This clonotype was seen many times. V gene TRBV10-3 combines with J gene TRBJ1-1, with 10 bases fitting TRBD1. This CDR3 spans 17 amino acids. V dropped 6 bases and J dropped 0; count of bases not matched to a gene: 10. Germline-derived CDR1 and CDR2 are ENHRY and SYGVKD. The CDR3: CAIRPSGTGVLNTEAFF. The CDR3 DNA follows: TGTGCCATCAGGCCCTCCGGGACAGGGGTCTTGAACACTGAAGCTTTCTTT.

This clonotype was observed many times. In DNA, the CDR3 is TGTGCCAGCAGTTTGCCAGGGAGGACCCCGAGGGAGCTGTTTTTT. It yields the protein CASSLPGRTPRELFF. The chain carries TRBV28 and TRBJ2-2; D is perhaps TRBD2 (6 bases). The CDR3 spans 15 residues. The V gene's germline CDR1 is MDHEN and CDR2 SYDVKM. V dropped 3 bases and J dropped 9 bases, with 17 bases sitting between them.

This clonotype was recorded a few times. CDR3 DNA sequence: TGTGCCAGCAGTGCCCCCCCGGGACTATCGTCCTACGAGCAGTACTTC. Encoded protein: CASSAPPGLSSYEQYF. The V call is TRBV12-3 or TRBV12-4, the J call TRBJ2-7, with 7 bases identical to TRBD2. The CDR3 is 16 residues long. The trim removed 5 bases at V and 1 base at J, leaving 11 bases unmatched.

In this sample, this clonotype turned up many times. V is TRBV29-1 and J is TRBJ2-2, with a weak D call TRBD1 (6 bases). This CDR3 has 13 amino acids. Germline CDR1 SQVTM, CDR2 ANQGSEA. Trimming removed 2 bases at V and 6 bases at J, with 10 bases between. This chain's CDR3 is CSVELQGAGELFF. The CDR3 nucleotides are TGCAGCGTTGAATTACAGGGTGCCGGGGAGCTGTTTTTT.

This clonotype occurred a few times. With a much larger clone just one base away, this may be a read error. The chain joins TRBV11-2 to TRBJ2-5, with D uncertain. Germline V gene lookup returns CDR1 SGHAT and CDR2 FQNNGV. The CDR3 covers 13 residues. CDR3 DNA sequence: TGTGCCAGCAGCTTAATGCGGAAAGAGACCAAGTACTTC. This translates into CASSLMRKETKYF.

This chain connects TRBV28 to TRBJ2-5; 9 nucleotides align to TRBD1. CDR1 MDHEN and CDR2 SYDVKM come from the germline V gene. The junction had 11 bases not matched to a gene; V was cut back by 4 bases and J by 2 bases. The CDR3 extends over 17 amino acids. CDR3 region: CASSSDTHRGPQETQYF. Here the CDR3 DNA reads TGTGCCAGCAGTTCGGATACCCACAGGGGGCCTCAAGAGACCCAGTACTTC.

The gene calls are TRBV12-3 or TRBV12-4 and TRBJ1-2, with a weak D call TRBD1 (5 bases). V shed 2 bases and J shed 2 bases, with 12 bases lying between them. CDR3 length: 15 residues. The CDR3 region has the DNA TGTGCCAGCAGTTTAATATACGGACAAAACTATGGCTACACCTTC. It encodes CASSLIYGQNYGYTF.

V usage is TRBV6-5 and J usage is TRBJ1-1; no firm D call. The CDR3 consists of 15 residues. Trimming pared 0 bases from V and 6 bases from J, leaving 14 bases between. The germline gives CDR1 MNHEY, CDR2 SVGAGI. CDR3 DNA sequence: TGTGCCAGCAGTTACTCGGCAGGCGCCGGGGCTGAAGCTTTCTTT. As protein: CASSYSAGAGAEAFF.

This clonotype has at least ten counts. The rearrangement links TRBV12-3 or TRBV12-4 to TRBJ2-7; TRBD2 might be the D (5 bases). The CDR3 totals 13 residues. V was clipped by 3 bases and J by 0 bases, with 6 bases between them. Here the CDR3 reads CASSFSASYEQYF. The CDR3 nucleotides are TGTGCCAGCAGTTTTAGCGCCTCCTACGAGCAGTACTTC.

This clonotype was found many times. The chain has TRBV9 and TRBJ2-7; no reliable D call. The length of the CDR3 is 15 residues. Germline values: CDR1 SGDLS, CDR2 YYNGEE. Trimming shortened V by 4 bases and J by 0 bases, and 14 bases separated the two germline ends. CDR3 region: CASSPTAIPSYEQYF. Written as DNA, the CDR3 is TGTGCCAGCAGCCCTACGGCAATCCCCTCCTACGAGCAGTACTTC.

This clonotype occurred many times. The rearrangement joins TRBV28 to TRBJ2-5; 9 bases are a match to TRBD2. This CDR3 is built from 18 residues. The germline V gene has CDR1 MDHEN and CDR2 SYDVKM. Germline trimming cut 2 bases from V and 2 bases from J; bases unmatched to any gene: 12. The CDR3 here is CASSLKKASGNTQETQYF. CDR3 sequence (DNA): TGTGCCAGCAGTTTAAAGAAAGCTAGCGGGAATACTCAAGAGACCCAGTACTTC.

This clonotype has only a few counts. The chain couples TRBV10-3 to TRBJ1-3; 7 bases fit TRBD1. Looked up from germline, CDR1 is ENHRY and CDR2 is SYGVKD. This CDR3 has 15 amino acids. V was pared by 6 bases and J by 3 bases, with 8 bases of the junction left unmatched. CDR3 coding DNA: TGTGCCATCAGGAAAACGGGACAGAGTGGAAACACCATATATTTT. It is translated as CAIRKTGQSGNTIYF.

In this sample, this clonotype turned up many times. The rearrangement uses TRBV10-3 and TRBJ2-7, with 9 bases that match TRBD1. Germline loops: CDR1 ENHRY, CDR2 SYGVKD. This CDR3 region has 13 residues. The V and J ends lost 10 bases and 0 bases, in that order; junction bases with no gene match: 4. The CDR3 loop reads CATLGQGSYEQYF. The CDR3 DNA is TGTGCCACCCTGGGACAGGGCTCCTACGAGCAGTACTTC.